The 26 T cell receptor beta chains below were found in one sample sequenced in a study of vaccination and CD4 T cells after COVID-19. Noted treatment: roughly 10-day PBMC culture with coronavirus spike peptide pools or control peptides (ViraFEST assay). Their target antigens are unknown. The Oncomine TCR Beta short-read assay generated sequence data from the DNA of cultured CD4+ T cells. In TCRdb, the PCR reads were re-called with MiXCR into one record per CDR3 protein. This repertoire shows about 15,000 distinct CDR3 sequences, about 50% found once; its top ten account for 9% to 12%. Material for sequencing was CD4+ T cells from blood, cultured in vitro. These receptors were obtained from a human donor who had recovered from COVID-19.

This sequence joins TRBV7-2 and TRBJ2-1; D is possibly TRBD2 (5 bases). Germline V lookup: CDR1 SGHTA, CDR2 FQGNSA. The CDR3 loop spans 15 amino acids. Trimming cost V 5 bases and J 0 bases, with 11 bases left between them. The chain's CDR3 is CASSPLVSSYNEQFF. As DNA, the CDR3 is TGTGCCAGCAGCCCACTAGTGAGCTCCTACAATGAGCAGTTCTTC.

The chain has TRBV11-3 and TRBJ2-7; D is uncertain. Trimming pared 1 base from V and 0 bases from J, leaving 7 bases between. Germline CDR1 is SGHNT and CDR2 is YENEEA. This CDR3 has 14 residues. DNA for the CDR3: TGTGCCAGCAGCTTAGTGGCCCACTCCTACGAGCAGTACTTC. This sequence encodes CASSLVAHSYEQYF.

A few counts support this clonotype. This chain joins TRBV6-5 and TRBJ2-7, with D perhaps TRBD2 (5 bases). V dropped 2 bases and J dropped 0 bases, with 11 bases sitting between them. Germline V gene data show CDR1 as MNHEY and CDR2 as SVGAGI. CDR3 length: 15 amino acids. Written as DNA, the CDR3 is TGTGCCAGCAGTTACCTAATCGGGGTCTCCTACGAGCAGTACTTC. Its protein is CASSYLIGVSYEQYF.

The gene calls are TRBV2 and TRBJ1-3, with TRBD1 matching over 7 bases. The CDR3 is made up of 14 amino acids. The junction had 7 bases not matched to a gene; V was cut back by 7 bases and J by 4 bases. CDR1 is SNHLY and CDR2 is FYNNEI in the germline V gene. In nucleotides, the CDR3 is TGTGCCAGCACAACAGACAGGGCCGGAAACACCATATATTTT. Amino acid sequence: CASTTDRAGNTIYF.

Sample share makes this clonotype medium-sized. This chain links TRBV5-1 with TRBJ2-1; D not resolved. This CDR3 is built from 12 residues. CDR1 and CDR2 (germline): SGHRS, YFSETQ. Trimming removed 1 base at V and 8 bases at J, with 7 bases between. CDR3 loop: CASSLMLDEQFF. CDR3 DNA: TGCGCCAGCAGCTTGATGCTAGATGAGCAGTTCTTC.

This chain joins TRBV18 and TRBJ2-3; TRBD2 aligns across 10 bases. Germline values: CDR1 KGHSH, CDR2 LQKENI. J was trimmed by 4 bases and V by 3 bases; bases with no gene match: 4. The CDR3 has 15 amino acids. The CDR3 bases are TGTGCCAGCTCACCGTCAAGCGGGAGGGCAGATACGCAGTATTTT. Translating gives CASSPSSGRADTQYF.

The chain has TRBV6-5 and TRBJ1-2, with unresolved D. Between the trimmed V and J ends, which lost 3 bases and 4 bases, there was a span of 12 bases. The V gene's germline CDR1 is MNHEY and CDR2 SVGAGI. The CDR3 is made up of 14 amino acids. The CDR3 DNA sequence: TGTGCCAGCAGTTATTGGGGTCGCGGCTATGGCTACACCTTC. It specifies CASSYWGRGYGYTF.

The chain uses TRBV12-3 or TRBV12-4 and TRBJ2-1; D might be TRBD1 (6 bases). CDR3 length: 14 amino acids. V was trimmed by 2 bases and J by 1 base, leaving 6 bases between them. CDR3 in DNA: TGTGCCAGCAGTTTACAGGGGTCCTACAATGAGCAGTTCTTC. Translation: CASSLQGSYNEQFF.

The chain has TRBV11-2 and TRBJ2-1; D remains unclear. V lost 2 bases, J lost 6 bases, and 14 bases lay in between. CDR1 and CDR2 from the germline V gene are SGHAT and FQNNGV. This CDR3 spans 15 amino acids. The CDR3 DNA follows: TGTGCCAGCAGCTTACGAAGCCCTTTGGTCAATGAGCAGTTCTTC. Its translation is CASSLRSPLVNEQFF.

The sample holds one count of this clonotype. The V call is TRBV28, the J call TRBJ2-3, with D tentatively TRBD2 (6 bases). V was trimmed by 6 bases and J by 0 bases, leaving 16 bases between them. Per germline, CDR1 MDHEN and CDR2 SYDVKM. The CDR3 length is 16 residues. The CDR3 reads CASSPPGSGSTDTQYF. The CDR3 DNA reads as TGTGCCAGCAGCCCACCCGGCAGCGGGAGCACAGATACGCAGTATTTT.

There are a few counts of this clonotype. The chain combines TRBV6-5 with TRBJ1-1; no reliable D call. The CDR3 extends over 14 amino acids. V was trimmed by 3 bases and J by 1 base, leaving 9 bases between them. Germline V CDR1 and CDR2: MNHEY, SVGAGI. CDR3 nucleotide sequence: TGTGCCAGCAGTTATTTAGGCCGGAACACTGAAGCTTTCTTT. Its protein is CASSYLGRNTEAFF.

This clonotype came up once. This chain uses TRBV19 with TRBJ1-1; D not certain. From germline, CDR1 is LNHDA and CDR2 SQIVND (reference sequence). V shed 3 bases and J shed 4 bases, with 12 bases lying between them. CDR3 length: 14 amino acids. CDR3: CASSIEEVSTEAFF. As DNA, the CDR3 is TGTGCCAGTAGTATTGAGGAGGTAAGCACTGAAGCTTTCTTT.

V usage is TRBV6-2 or TRBV6-3 and J usage is TRBJ2-5; perhaps TRBD2 as D (5 bases). This CDR3 is built from 15 residues. CDR1 and CDR2 (germline): MNHEY, SVGEGT. The V gene lost 5 bases and the J gene lost 0 bases, with 13 bases spanning the gap. The CDR3 reads CASSRGVNDQETQYF. CDR3 DNA: TGTGCCAGCAGTCGGGGTGTCAATGACCAAGAGACCCAGTACTTC.

The chain combines TRBV5-4 with TRBJ2-6; 9 nucleotides align to TRBD1. This CDR3 is 19 amino acids long. The J segment lost 0 bases and the V segment lost 3 bases, leaving 10 bases of the junction unmatched. Germline assignment: CDR1 SGHNT and CDR2 YYREEE (reference sequence). CDR3 in amino acids: CASSSDSGTGTSGANVLTF. The CDR3, as DNA: TGTGCCAGCAGCTCTGATTCCGGGACAGGGACCTCTGGGGCCAACGTCCTGACTTTC.

V is TRBV20-1 and J is TRBJ1-2; D perhaps matches TRBD1 (6 bases). The CDR3 extends over 13 amino acids. Germline CDR1 reads DFQATT; CDR2 reads SNEGSKA (reference sequence). Trimming removed 2 bases at V and 2 bases at J, with 9 bases between. CDR3 bases: TGCAGTGCTAGAACAGGGCCAAACTATGGCTACACCTTC. It is translated as CSARTGPNYGYTF.

This chain uses TRBV11-2 with TRBJ2-7, with D possibly being TRBD1 (6 bases). Trimming shortened V by 0 bases and J by 6 bases, and 12 bases separated the two germline ends. Germline V CDR1 and CDR2: SGHAT, FQNNGV. This CDR3 is 14 amino acids long. In DNA, the CDR3 is TGTGCCAGCAGCTTAGATACAGGGTCAAGCGAGCAGTACTTC. Encoded protein: CASSLDTGSSEQYF.

This clonotype was observed a handful of times. The chain employs TRBV2 and TRBJ1-2, with a weak D call TRBD1 (6 bases). CDR1 and CDR2 from the germline V gene are SNHLY and FYNNEI. This CDR3 contains 13 residues. Trimming took 6 bases from V and 8 from J, leaving 16 bases between them. The CDR3 bases are TGTGCCAGCAGAAACAGGGTCCTGGGGGGCTACACCTTC. Encoded protein: CASRNRVLGGYTF.

The chain is built from TRBV24-1 and TRBJ2-1, with D perhaps being TRBD1 or TRBD2 (5 bases each). From germline, CDR1 is KGHDR and CDR2 SFDVKD. The V end was cut by 4 bases, the J end by 6 bases, with 18 bases between. The CDR3 has 16 residues. Here the CDR3 DNA reads TGTGCCACCAGTGAAAGGGACGCGAGGGGCTCCAATGAGCAGTTCTTC. Translated, it gives CATSERDARGSNEQFF.

The V call is TRBV2, the J call TRBJ1-1, with 7 bases aligning to TRBD1. CDR3 length: 15 amino acids. V gave up 6 bases and J gave up 0 bases; unmatched junction bases: 7. Germline-derived CDR1 and CDR2 are SNHLY and FYNNEI. In DNA, the CDR3 is TGTGCCAGCAGCCCCATACAGGGGATGAACACTGAAGCTTTCTTT. It encodes CASSPIQGMNTEAFF.

This clonotype was detected only a few times. This sequence joins TRBV19 and TRBJ1-1, with D perhaps matching TRBD1 (5 bases). Germline CDR1 is LNHDA and CDR2 is SQIVND (reference sequence). The CDR3 runs 15 residues. Trimming left V 6 bases short and J 3 bases short, with 17 bases between. CDR3 sequence: CASSTSAGRHTEAFF. The CDR3 nucleotides read TGTGCCAGTAGCACCTCTGCGGGGCGGCACACTGAAGCTTTCTTT.

V usage is TRBV28 and J usage is TRBJ2-2; D remains ambiguous. Germline lookup yields CDR1 MDHEN and CDR2 SYDVKM. V was trimmed by 4 bases and J by 4 bases, leaving 1 base between them. This CDR3 comprises 11 residues. CDR3 protein: CASSSTGELFF. The CDR3 DNA reads TGTGCCAGCAGTTCCACCGGGGAGCTGTTTTTT.

This clonotype has a handful of counts. DNA for the CDR3: TGCAGTGCTAGAGGACGGATGGTGGGCACTGAAGCTTTCTTT. It translates to CSARGRMVGTEAFF. The rearrangement links TRBV20-1 to TRBJ1-1; D not resolved. The V gene's germline CDR1 is DFQATT and CDR2 SNEGSKA (reference sequence). The CDR3 is 14 amino acids. V was trimmed by 1 base and J by 4 bases, leaving 13 bases between them.

Notes on this clonotype: The junction departs from germline at one end; a sequencing error may be responsible. The V call is TRBV27, the J call TRBJ1-3; D is possibly TRBD1 (6 bases). The germline gives CDR1 MNHEY, CDR2 SMNVEV (reference sequence). CDR3 length: 14 residues. The CDR3 nucleotides are TGTGTCAGCAGTCAAGGGGGCTCTGGAAACACCATATATTTT. Amino acid sequence: CVSSQGGSGNTIYF.

By proportion, this clonotype is medium-sized. V is TRBV20-1 and J is TRBJ2-5; 7 nucleotides agree with TRBD2. CDR1 is DFQATT and CDR2 is SNEGSKA in the germline V gene (reference sequence). V shed 1 base and J 5 bases; nucleotides not matched to a gene: 10. This CDR3 contains 15 residues. The CDR3, as DNA: TGCAGTGCTAGAGGGAATCGGGGGGTAGGGGAGACCCAGTACTTC. Amino acid sequence: CSARGNRGVGETQYF.

This clonotype was seen only a few times. The V gene is TRBV7-9, the J gene TRBJ2-3, with 9 nucleotides matching TRBD2. V was clipped by 0 bases and J by 4 bases; unmatched bases: 5. CDR1 SEHNR and CDR2 FQNEAQ come from the germline V gene (reference sequence). The CDR3 spans 16 residues. The CDR3 region is CASSLAAAGGADTQYF. CDR3 nucleotide sequence: TGTGCCAGCAGCTTAGCCGCCGCGGGGGGGGCAGATACGCAGTATTTT.

V gene TRBV27 combines with J gene TRBJ2-7; D ambiguous. Germline CDR1 reads MNHEY; CDR2 reads SMNVEV (reference sequence). Trimming stripped 3 bases from V and 2 bases from J, with 14 bases between. The CDR3 runs to 15 residues. CDR3 sequence: CASSFKSLGTYEQYF. The CDR3 coding sequence is TGTGCCAGCAGTTTTAAATCGTTGGGTACCTACGAGCAGTACTTC.